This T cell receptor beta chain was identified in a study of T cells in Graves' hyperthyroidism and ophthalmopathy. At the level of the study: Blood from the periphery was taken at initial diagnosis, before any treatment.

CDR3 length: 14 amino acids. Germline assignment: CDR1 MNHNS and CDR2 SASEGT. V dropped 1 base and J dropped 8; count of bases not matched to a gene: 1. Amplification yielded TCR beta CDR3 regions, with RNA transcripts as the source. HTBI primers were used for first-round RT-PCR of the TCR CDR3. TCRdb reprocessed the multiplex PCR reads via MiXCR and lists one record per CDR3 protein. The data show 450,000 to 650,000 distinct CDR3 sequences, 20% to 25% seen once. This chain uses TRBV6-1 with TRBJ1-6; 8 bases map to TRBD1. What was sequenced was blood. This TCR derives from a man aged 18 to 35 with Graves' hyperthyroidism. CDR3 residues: CASSEDRGYSPLHF. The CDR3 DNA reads TGTGCCAGCAGTGAAGACAGGGGGTATTCACCCCTCCACTTT.